The subject of this entry is one T cell receptor (beta chain). No antigen is known for it. V was clipped by 4 bases and J by 7 bases; unmatched bases: 8. The CDR3 covers 15 residues. The data originate from a study of T-cell memory formation after mild COVID-19. Constant-segment-primed 5'RACE gave TCR alpha and TCR beta cDNA libraries with sample barcodes and UMIs. TCRdb processed the 5' RACE reads anew with MiXCR; each CDR3 protein has one entry. This table holds roughly 120,000 distinct CDR3 sequences, 15% to 20% found once. Regarding the study as a whole: Clones that got smaller from day 15 to 85 had even CD4/CD8, while clones growing later tipped toward CD4+.

The chain recombines TRBV12-3 or TRBV12-4 with TRBJ1-5; 9 nucleotides align to TRBD1. The source is an adult woman who had mild COVID-19 (a few samples of this study predate the infection). Cell type and time point are not known. Sequencing was carried out using PBMCs or a T cell subset sorted from them (not recorded which). CDR3 nucleotide sequence: TGTGCCAGCAGTTCCCCGGGACAGGGTCGACAGCCCCAGCATTTT. The encoded protein is CASSSPGQGRQPQHF.